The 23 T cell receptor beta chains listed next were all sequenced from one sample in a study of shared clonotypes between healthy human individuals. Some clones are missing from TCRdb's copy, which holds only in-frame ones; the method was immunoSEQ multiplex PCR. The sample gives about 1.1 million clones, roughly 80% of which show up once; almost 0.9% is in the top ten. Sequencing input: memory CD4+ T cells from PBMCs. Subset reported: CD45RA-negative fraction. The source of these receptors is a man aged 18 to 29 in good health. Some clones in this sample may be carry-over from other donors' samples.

The CDR3 is CASSPRDGNEKLFF. The CDR3 bases are TGTGCCAGCTCACCGAGGGACGGGAATGAAAAACTGTTTTTT. This chain joins TRBV18 and TRBJ1-4; D perhaps matches TRBD1 (5 bases). This CDR3 contains 14 residues. V shed 3 bases and J shed 5 bases, with 10 bases lying between them. CDR1 is KGHSH and CDR2 is LQKENI in the germline V gene.

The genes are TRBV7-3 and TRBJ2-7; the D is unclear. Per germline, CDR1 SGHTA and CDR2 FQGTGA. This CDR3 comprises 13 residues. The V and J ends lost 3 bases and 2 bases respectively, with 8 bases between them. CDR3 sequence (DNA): TGTGCCAGCAGCTTCTCACCGACCTACGAGCAGTACTTC. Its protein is CASSFSPTYEQYF.

Written as DNA, the CDR3 is TGTGCCAGCAGCGTAGATCGACTTGGGAGGAATACGCAGTATTTT. Residues: CASSVDRLGRNTQYF. The V and J genes are TRBV9 and TRBJ2-3; D might be TRBD2 (6 bases). The V gene's germline CDR1 is SGDLS and CDR2 YYNGEE. Trimming left V 0 bases short and J 7 bases short, with 15 bases between. This CDR3 contains 15 residues.

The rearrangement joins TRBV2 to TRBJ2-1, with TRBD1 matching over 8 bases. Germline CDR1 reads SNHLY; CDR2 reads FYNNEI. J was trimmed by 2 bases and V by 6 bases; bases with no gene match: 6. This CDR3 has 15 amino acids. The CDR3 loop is CASRRQQGAYNEQFF. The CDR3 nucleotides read TGTGCCAGCAGGCGTCAACAGGGGGCCTACAATGAGCAGTTCTTC.

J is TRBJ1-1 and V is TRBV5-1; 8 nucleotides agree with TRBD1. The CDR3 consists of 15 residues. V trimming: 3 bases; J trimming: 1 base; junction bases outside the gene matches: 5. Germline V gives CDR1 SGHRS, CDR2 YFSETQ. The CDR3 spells CASSYSTGENTEAFF. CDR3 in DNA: TGCGCCAGCAGCTACTCGACAGGGGAGAACACTGAAGCTTTCTTT.

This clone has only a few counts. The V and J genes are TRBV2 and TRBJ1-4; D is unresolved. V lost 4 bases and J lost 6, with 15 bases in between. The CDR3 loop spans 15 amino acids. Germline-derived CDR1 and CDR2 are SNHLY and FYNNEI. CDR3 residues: CASSATSTGYEKLFF. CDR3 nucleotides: TGTGCCAGCAGTGCCACCTCCACCGGCTATGAAAAACTGTTTTTT.

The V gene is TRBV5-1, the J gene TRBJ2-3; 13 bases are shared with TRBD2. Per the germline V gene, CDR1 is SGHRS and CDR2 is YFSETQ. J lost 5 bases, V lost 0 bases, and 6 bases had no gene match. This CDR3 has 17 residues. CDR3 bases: TGCGCCAGCAGCTTGGCAACTAGCGGGAGGGCCTTAGATACGCAGTATTTT. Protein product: CASSLATSGRALDTQYF.

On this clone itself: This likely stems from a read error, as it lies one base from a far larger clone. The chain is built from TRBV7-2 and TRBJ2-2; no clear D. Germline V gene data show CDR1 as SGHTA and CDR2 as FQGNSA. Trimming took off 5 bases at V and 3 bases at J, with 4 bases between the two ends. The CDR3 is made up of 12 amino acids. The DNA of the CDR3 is TGTGCCAGCAGCCTTTACACCGGGGAGCTGTTTTTT. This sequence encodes CASSLYTGELFF.

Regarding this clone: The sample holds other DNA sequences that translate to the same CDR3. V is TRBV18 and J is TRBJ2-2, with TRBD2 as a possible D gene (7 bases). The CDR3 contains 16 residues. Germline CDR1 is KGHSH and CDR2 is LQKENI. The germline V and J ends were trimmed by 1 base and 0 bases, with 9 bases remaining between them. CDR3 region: CASSPRGGANTGELFF. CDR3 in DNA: TGTGCCAGCTCACCACGGGGGGGCGCGAACACCGGGGAGCTGTTTTTT.

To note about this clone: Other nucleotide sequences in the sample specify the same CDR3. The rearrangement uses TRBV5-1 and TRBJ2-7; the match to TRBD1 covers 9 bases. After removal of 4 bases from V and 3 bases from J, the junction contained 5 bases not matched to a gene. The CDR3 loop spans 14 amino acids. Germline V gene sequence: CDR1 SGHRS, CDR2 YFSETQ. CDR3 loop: CASSRGQGSYEQYF. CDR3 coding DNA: TGCGCCAGCAGCCGGGGACAGGGAAGCTACGAGCAGTACTTC.

The CDR3: CAISLQGTSYEQYF. CDR3 in DNA: TGTGCCATCAGTCTCCAGGGAACCTCCTACGAGCAGTACTTC. This chain uses TRBV10-3 with TRBJ2-7, with D perhaps matching TRBD1 (5 bases). Germline CDR1 and CDR2: ENHRY and SYGVKD. Trimming removed 5 bases at V and 0 bases at J, with 11 bases between. There are 14 residues in the CDR3.

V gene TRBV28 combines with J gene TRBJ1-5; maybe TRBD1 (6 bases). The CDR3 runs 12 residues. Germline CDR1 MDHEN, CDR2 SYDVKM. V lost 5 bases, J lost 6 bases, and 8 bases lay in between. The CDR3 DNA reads TGTGCCAGCAGTACACAGGGTCAGCCCCAGCATTTT. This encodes CASSTQGQPQHF.

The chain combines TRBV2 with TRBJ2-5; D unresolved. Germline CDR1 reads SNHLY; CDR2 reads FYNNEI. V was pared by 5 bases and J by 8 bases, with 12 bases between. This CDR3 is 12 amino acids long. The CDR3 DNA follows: TGTGCCAGCAGTAAGAGGCCGGTAACCCAGTACTTC. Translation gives CASSKRPVTQYF.

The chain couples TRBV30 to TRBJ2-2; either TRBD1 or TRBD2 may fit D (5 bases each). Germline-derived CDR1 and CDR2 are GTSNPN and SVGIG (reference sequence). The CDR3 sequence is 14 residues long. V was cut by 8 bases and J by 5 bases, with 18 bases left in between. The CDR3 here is CAGNKGRKTGELFF. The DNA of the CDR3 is TGTGCCGGGAATAAGGGGAGAAAGACCGGGGAGCTGTTTTTT.

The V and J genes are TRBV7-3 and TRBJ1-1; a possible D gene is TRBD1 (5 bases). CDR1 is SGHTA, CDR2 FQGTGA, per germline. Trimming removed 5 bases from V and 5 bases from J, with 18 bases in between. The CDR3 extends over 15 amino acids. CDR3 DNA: TGTGCCAGCAGCCTCCTCGGGGGGGAAGCGACTGAAGCTTTCTTT. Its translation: CASSLLGGEATEAFF.

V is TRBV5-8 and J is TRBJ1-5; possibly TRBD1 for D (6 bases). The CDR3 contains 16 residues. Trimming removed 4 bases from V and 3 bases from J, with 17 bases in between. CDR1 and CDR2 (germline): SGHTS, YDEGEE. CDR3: CASSPPIGQFNQPQHF. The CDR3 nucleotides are TGTGCCAGCAGCCCCCCGATTGGACAGTTCAATCAGCCCCAGCATTTT.

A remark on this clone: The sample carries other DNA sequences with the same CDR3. Here the CDR3 reads CASSPGQGPYEQYF. In DNA, the CDR3 is TGTGCCAGCTCACCAGGACAGGGACCCTACGAGCAGTACTTC. V and J are TRBV18 and TRBJ2-7; TRBD1 agrees at 8 bases. This CDR3 comprises 14 residues. CDR1 is KGHSH, CDR2 LQKENI, per germline. Unmatched junction bases numbered 2, after V lost 2 bases and J lost 2 bases. Full variable domain (remainder filled in from reference TRBV18 and TRBJ2-7): NAGVMQNPRHLVRRRGQEARLRCSPMKGHSHVYWYRQLPEEGLKFMVYLQKENIIDESGMPKERFSAEFPKEGPSILRIQQVVRGDSAAYFCASSPGQGPYEQYFGPGTRLTVT.

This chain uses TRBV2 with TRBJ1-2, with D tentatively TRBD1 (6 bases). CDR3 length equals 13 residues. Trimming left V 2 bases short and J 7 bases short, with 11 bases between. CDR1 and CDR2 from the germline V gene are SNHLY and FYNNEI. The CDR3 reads CASSETRGGGYTF. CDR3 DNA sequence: TGTGCCAGCAGTGAAACCAGGGGTGGTGGCTACACCTTC.

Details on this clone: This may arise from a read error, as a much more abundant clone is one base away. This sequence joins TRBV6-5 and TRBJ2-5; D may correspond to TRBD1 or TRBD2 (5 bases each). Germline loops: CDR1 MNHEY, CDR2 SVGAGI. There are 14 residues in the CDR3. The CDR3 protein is CTSSPSEGKETQYF. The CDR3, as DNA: TGTACCAGCAGCCCAAGTGAGGGGAAAGAGACCCAGTACTTC.

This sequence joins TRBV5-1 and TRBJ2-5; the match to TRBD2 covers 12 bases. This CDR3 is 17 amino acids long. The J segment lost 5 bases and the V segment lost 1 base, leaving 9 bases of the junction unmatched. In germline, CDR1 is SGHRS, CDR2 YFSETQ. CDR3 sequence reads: CASSLPALAGGPETQYF. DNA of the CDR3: TGCGCCAGCAGCTTGCCCGCTCTAGCGGGAGGGCCGGAGACCCAGTACTTC.

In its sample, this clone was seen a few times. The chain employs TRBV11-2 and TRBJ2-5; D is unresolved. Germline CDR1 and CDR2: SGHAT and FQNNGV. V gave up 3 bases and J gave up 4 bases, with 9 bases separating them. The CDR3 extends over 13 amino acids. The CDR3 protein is CASSLVPGETQYF. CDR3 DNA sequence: TGTGCCAGCAGCTTGGTTCCTGGAGAGACCCAGTACTTC.

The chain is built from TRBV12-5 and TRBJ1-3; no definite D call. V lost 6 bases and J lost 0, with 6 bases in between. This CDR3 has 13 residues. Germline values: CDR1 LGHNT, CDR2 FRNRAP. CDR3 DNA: TGTGCTAGTGGGTATTCCTCTGGAAACACCATATATTTT. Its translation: CASGYSSGNTIYF.

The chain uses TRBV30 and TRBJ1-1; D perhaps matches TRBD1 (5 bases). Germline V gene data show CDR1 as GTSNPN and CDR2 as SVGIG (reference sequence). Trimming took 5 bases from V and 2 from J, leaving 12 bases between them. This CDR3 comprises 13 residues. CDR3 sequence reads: CAWGATANTEAFF. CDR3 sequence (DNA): TGTGCCTGGGGAGCGACAGCTAACACTGAAGCTTTCTTT. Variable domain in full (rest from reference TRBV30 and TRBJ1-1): SQTIHQWPATLVQPVGSPLSLECTVEGTSNPNLYWYRQAAGRGLQLLFYSVGIGQISSEVPQNLSASRPQDRQFILSSKKLLLSDSGFYLCAWGATANTEAFFGQGTRLTVV.